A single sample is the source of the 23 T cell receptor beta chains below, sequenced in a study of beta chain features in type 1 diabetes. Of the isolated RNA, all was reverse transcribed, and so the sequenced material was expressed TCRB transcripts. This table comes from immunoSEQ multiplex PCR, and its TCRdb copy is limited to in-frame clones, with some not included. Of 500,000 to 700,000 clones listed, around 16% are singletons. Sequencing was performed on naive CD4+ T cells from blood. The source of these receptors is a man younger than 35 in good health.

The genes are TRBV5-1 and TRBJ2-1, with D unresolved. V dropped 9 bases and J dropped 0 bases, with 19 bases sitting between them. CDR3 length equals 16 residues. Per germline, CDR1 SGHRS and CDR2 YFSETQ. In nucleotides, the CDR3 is TGCGCCACCGCACCGAGCAGGATTAGCTCCTACAATGAGCAGTTCTTC. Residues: CATAPSRISSYNEQFF.

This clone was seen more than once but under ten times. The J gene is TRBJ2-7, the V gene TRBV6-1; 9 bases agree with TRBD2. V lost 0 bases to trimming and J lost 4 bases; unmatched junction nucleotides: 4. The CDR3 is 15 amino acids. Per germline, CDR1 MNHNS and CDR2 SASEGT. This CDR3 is CASSEAASGKYEQYF. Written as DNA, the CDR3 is TGTGCCAGCAGTGAAGCGGCTAGCGGGAAGTACGAGCAGTACTTC.

Written as DNA, the CDR3 is TGCGCCAGCAGCAAGACAGGGCCGGGCTACACCTTC. This sequence encodes CASSKTGPGYTF. The chain has TRBV5-1 and TRBJ1-2; 7 bases map to TRBD1. Germline-derived CDR1 and CDR2 are SGHRS and YFSETQ. This CDR3 has 12 amino acids. With V trimmed by 4 bases and J by 8 bases, 5 bases remained unmatched. The full variable domain, in which reference TRBV5-1 and TRBJ1-2 provide the parts outside the CDR3, is KAGVTQTPRYLIKTRGQQVTLSCSPISGHRSVSWYQQTPGQGLQFLFEYFSETQRNKGNFPGRFSGRQFSNSRSEMNVSTLELGDSALYLCASSKTGPGYTFGSGTRLTVV.

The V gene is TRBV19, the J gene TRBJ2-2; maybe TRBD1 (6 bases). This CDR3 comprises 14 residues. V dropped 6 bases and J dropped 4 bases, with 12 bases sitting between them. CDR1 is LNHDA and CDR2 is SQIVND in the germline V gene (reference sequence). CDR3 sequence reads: CASSNQGFTGELFF. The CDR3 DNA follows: TGTGCCAGTAGCAACCAGGGGTTCACCGGGGAGCTGTTTTTT.

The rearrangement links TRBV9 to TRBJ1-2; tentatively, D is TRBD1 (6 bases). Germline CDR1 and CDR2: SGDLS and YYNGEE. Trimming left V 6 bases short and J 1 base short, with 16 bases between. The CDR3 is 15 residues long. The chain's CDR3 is CASTPGGRVNYGYTF. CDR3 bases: TGTGCCAGCACCCCCGGGGGCAGGGTTAACTATGGCTACACCTTC.

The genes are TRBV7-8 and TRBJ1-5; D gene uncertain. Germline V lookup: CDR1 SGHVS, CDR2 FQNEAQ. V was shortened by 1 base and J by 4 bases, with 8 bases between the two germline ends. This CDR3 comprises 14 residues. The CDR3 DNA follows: TGTGCCAGCAGCTTAGGGACCATTAATCAGCCCCAGCATTTT. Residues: CASSLGTINQPQHF.

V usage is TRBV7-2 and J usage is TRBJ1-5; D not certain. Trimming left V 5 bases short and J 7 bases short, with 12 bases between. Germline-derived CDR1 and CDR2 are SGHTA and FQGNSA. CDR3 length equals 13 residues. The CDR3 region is CASSPRAIQPQHF. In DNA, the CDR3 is TGTGCCAGCAGCCCCCGGGCTATACAGCCCCAGCATTTT. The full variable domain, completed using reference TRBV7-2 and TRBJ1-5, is GAGVSQSPSNKVTEKGKDVELRCDPISGHTALYWYRQSLGQGLEFLIYFQGNSAPDKSGLPSDRFSAERTGGSVSTLTIQRTQQEDSAVYLCASSPRAIQPQHFGDGTRLSIL.

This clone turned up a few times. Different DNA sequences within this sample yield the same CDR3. CDR3 bases: TGTGCCAGCAGCGTAGGGGCGGCTGGGTCACCCCTCCACTTT. Amino acid sequence: CASSVGAAGSPLHF. V gene TRBV9 combines with J gene TRBJ1-6, with D unclear. The CDR3 contains 14 residues. Germline loops: CDR1 SGDLS, CDR2 YYNGEE. Trimming stripped 0 bases from V and 10 bases from J, with 11 bases between.

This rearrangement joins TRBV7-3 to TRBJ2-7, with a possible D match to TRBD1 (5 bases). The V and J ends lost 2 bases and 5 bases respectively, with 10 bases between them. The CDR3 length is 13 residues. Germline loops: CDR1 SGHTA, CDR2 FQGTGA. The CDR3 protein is CASSLGAKHEQYF. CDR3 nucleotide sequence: TGTGCCAGCAGCTTAGGGGCTAAGCACGAGCAGTACTTC.

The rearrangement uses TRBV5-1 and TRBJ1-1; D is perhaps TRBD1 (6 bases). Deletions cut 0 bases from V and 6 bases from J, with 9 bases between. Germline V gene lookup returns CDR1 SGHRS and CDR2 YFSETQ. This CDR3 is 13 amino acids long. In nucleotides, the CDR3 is TGCGCCAGCAGCTTGGCACAGGGTGCTGAAGCTTTCTTT. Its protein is CASSLAQGAEAFF.

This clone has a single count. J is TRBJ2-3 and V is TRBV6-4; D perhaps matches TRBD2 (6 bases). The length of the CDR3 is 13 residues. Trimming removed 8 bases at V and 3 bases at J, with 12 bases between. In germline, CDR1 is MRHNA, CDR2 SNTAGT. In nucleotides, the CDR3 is TGTGCCAGCCGGGACGGAGGGACAGATACGCAGTATTTT. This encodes CASRDGGTDTQYF.

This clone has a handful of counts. The CDR3: CASLQGSTSGHHYNEQFF. The CDR3 DNA is TGCGCCAGCCTCCAGGGCTCGACTAGCGGGCACCACTACAATGAGCAGTTCTTC. The V gene is TRBV4-1, the J gene TRBJ2-1; 10 bases line up with TRBD2. CDR1 is MGHRA, CDR2 YSYEKL, per germline. The CDR3 spans 18 residues. The V gene end was trimmed by 8 bases and the J gene end by 3 bases; junction bases not matched to a gene: 16.

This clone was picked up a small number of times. CDR3 DNA: TGCGCCAGCAGCCCCCCAGGAGTGGAGAACACTGAAGCTTTCTTT. Amino acids: CASSPPGVENTEAFF. The V call is TRBV5-1, the J call TRBJ1-1; D remains ambiguous. Looked up from germline, CDR1 is SGHRS and CDR2 is YFSETQ. The CDR3 consists of 15 residues. The V and J ends lost 4 bases and 1 base respectively, with 14 bases between them.

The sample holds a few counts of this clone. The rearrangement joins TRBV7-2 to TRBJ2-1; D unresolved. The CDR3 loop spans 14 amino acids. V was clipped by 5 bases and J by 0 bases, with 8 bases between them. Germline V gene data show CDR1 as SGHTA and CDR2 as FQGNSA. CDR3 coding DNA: TGTGCCAGCAGCACGAGATCCTCCTACAATGAGCAGTTCTTC. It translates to CASSTRSSYNEQFF.

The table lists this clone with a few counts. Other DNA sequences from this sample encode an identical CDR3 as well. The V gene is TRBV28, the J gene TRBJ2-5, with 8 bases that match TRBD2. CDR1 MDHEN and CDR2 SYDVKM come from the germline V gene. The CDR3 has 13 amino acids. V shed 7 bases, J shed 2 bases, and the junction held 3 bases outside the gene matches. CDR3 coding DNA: TGTGCCAGCATTCGCGGGGGGCAAGAGACCCAGTACTTC. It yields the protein CASIRGGQETQYF.

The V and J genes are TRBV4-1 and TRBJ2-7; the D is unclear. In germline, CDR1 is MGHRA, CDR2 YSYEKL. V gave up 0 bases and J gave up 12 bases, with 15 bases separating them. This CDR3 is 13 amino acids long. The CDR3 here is CASSQDTPGRLYF. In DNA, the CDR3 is TGCGCCAGCAGCCAAGATACCCCCGGGCGGTTGTACTTC.

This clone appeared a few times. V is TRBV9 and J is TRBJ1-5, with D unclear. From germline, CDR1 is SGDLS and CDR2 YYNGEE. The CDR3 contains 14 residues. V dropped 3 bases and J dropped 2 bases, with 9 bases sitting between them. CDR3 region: CASSANSGNQPQHF. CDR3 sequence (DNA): TGTGCCAGCAGCGCCAATTCGGGCAATCAGCCCCAGCATTTT.

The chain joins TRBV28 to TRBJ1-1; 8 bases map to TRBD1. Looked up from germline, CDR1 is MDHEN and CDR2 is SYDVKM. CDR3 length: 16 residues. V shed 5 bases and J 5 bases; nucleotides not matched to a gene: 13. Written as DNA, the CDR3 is TGTGCCAGCAGTGAAATCCGAATACAGGGGGGGACTGAAGCTTTCTTT. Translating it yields CASSEIRIQGGTEAFF.

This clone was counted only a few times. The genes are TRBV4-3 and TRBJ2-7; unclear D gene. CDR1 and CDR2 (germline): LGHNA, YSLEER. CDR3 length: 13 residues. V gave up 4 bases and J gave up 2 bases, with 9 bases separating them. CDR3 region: CASSLLGTYEQYF. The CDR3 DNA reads TGCGCCAGCAGCCTCCTAGGAACCTACGAGCAGTACTTC.

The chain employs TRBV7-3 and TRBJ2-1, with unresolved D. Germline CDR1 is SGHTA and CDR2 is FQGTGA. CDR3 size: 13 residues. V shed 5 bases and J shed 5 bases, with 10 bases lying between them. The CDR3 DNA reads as TGTGCCAGCAGCGCCAGTTCGGACAATGAGCAGTTCTTC. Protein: CASSASSDNEQFF.

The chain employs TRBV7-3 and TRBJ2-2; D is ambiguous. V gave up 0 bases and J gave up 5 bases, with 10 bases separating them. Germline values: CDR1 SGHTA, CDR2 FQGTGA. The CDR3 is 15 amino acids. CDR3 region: CASSLTMLSTGELFF. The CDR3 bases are TGTGCCAGCAGCTTAACGATGCTGAGTACCGGGGAGCTGTTTTTT. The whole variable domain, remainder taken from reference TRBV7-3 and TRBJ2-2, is GAGVSQTPSNKVTEKGKYVELRCDPISGHTALYWYRQSLGQGPEFLIYFQGTGAADDSGLPNDRFFAVRPEGSVSTLKIQRTERGDSAVYLCASSLTMLSTGELFFGEGSRLTVL.

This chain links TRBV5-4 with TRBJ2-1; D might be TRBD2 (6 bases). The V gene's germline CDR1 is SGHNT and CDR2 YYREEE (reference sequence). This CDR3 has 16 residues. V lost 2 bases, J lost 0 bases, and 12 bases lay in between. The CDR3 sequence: CASSFRGRTSYNEQFF. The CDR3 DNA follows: TGTGCCAGCAGCTTTCGGGGGAGGACCTCCTACAATGAGCAGTTCTTC.

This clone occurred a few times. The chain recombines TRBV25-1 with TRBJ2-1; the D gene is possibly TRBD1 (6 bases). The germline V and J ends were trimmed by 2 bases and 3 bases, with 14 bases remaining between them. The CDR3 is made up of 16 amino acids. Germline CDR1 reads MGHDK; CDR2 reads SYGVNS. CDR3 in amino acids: CASSEEGVRRYNEQFF. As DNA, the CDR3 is TGTGCCAGCAGTGAAGAGGGGGTCCGCCGCTACAATGAGCAGTTCTTC.